Sequencing of this TCR beta chain was carried out in a study of T cell repertoires in cytomegalovirus infection. Study details: Public TCR beta signature analysis indicated the presence of both CMV infection and matching HLA type. General study findings and limits: Summed frequency of public TCR beta families distinguished CMV carriers with the relevant HLA. HLA-C-restricted CMV clonotypes gave the most frequent clonotype in two of eight donors.

In its sample, this clonotype was seen a few times. The antigen remains unidentified. A single record per CDR3 protein comes from TCRdb applying MiXCR to the reads. Of around 490,000 distinct CDR3 sequences listed, less than 30% are singletons. Germline V CDR1 and CDR2: MNHEY, SVGAGI. Trimming cost V 6 bases and J 1 base, with 10 bases left between them. The CDR3 covers 14 residues. The specimen was PBMCs. The clonotype was recovered from a human donor in good health (CMV status not recorded). Some clones in this sample may be carry-over from other donors' samples. The chain carries TRBV6-5 and TRBJ1-5, with D perhaps matching TRBD1 (6 bases). The CDR3 nucleotides read TGTGCCAGCAGCACAGGGTTGAGCAATCAGCCCCAGCATTTT. It specifies CASSTGLSNQPQHF.